The sequence of this T cell receptor beta chain was determined in a study of T cell responses to AZD1222 COVID-19 vaccine. Details on this clone: Its antigen is unknown.

This table comes from immunoSEQ multiplex PCR, and its TCRdb copy is limited to in-frame clones, with some not included. The sample carries some 130,000 clones, 90% to 95% recorded once. Study-level points and caveats: Baseline seropositivity characterized only 5 to 7 AZD1222 recipients. CD4 TCRs associated with vaccination spanned spike, dominating at 160-218 and 743-854. Samples come after the peak T cell response, not at day 14.

V lost 6 bases, J lost 2 bases, and 7 bases lay in between. This CDR3 has 12 amino acids. From germline, CDR1 is MDHEN and CDR2 SYDVKM. The sequencing here drew on peripheral blood, taken 28 days after the second AZD1222 dose. This TCR was recovered from an adult who received the AZD1222 COVID-19 vaccine. The gene calls are TRBV28 and TRBJ1-2; D perhaps matches TRBD1 (5 bases). The CDR3 reads CASRQANYGYTF. The CDR3 bases are TGTGCCAGCAGACAGGCGAACTATGGCTACACCTTC.